This TCR beta chain was profiled in a study of CDR3 diversity in severe acne. Germline-derived CDR1 and CDR2 are SEHNR and FQNEAQ (reference sequence). The CDR3 sequence is 15 residues long. After removal of 5 bases from V and 4 bases from J, the junction contained 10 bases not matched to a gene. TCRdb reprocessed the PCR reads with MiXCR, giving one entry per CDR3 protein. The top ten clones hold more than 9% of a sample with roughly 93,000 distinct CDR3 sequences, roughly 49% of them seen once. This rearrangement joins TRBV7-9 to TRBJ2-5, with TRBD1 matching 7 bases. The source of this sequence is a male donor with severe acne vulgaris. The source material was blood. The chain's CDR3 is CASSTGEIGRETQYF. CDR3 in DNA: TGTGCCAGCAGCACAGGGGAAATTGGGCGAGAGACCCAGTACTTC. Together with reference TRBV7-9 and TRBJ2-5, the CDR3 gives the full variable domain: DTGVSQNPRHKITKRGQNVTFRCDPISEHNRLYWYRQTLGQGPEFLTYFQNEAQLEKSRLLSDRFSAERPKGSFSTLEIQRTEQGDSAMYLCASSTGEIGRETQYFGPGTRLLVL.